This TCR beta chain stems from a study of vaccination and CD4 T cells after COVID-19. Broader study findings: In convalescent patients, a median around 87% of post-vaccine SARS-CoV-2-reactive clones appeared only after vaccination.

Treatment reported: approximately 10-day PBMC culture with coronavirus spike peptide pools or control peptides (ViraFEST assay). TCRs were sequenced by ViraFEST after antigen-specific T cells had been expanded with peptide pools. The germline V gene encodes CDR1 DFQATT and CDR2 SNEGSKA (reference sequence). Deletions cut 2 bases from V and 0 bases from J, with 8 bases between. The CDR3 contains 13 residues. As to this clonotype: The antigen is not known.

Sequenced with the Oncomine TCR Beta short-read assay was DNA taken from cultured CD4+ T cells. TCRdb called the PCR reads again in MiXCR, with one record for every CDR3 protein. This table holds around 13,000 distinct CDR3 sequences, roughly 66% found once. The rearrangement uses TRBV20-1 and TRBJ2-7, with D hard to call. The receptor comes from a human donor who had recovered from COVID-19. Here the sequenced sample was CD4+ T cells from blood, cultured in vitro, taken before SARS-CoV-2 vaccination. In DNA, the CDR3 is TGCAGTGCTAGATCGGAAAGCTCCTACGAGCAGTACTTC. Amino acids: CSARSESSYEQYF.